Below, 20 T cell receptor beta chains from the same sample are listed, as sequenced in a study of cytomegalovirus exposure and HLA in healthy donors. In the PCR, 60 Vbeta and 13 Jbeta primers were used. The table came from immunoSEQ multiplex PCR; TCRdb's copy has only in-frame clones and leaves some out. The sample has over 150,000 clones, almost 75% seen once. Input material: PBMCs. These receptors originate from a woman aged 25-40 years in good health and CMV-seropositive.

The chain has TRBV9 and TRBJ1-1; tentative D call: TRBD1 (5 bases). Germline values: CDR1 SGDLS, CDR2 YYNGEE. This CDR3 has 13 residues. Trimming stripped 4 bases from V and 4 bases from J, with 11 bases between. The CDR3 protein is CASSKGRLTEAFF. Written as DNA, the CDR3 is TGTGCCAGCAGCAAGGGGAGGCTCACTGAAGCTTTCTTT.

This chain uses TRBV27 with TRBJ1-4; D uncertain. The V and J ends lost 6 bases and 0 bases respectively, with 8 bases between them. CDR1 and CDR2 from the germline V gene are MNHEY and SMNVEV (reference sequence). The CDR3 is 14 amino acids. Here the CDR3 DNA reads TGTGCCAGCAGACCGAGGACAACTAATGAAAAACTGTTTTTT. Amino acid sequence: CASRPRTTNEKLFF.

The genes are TRBV20-1 and TRBJ2-1; D remains unclear. Per the germline V gene, CDR1 is DFQATT and CDR2 is SNEGSKA (reference sequence). V lost 8 bases to trimming and J lost 3 bases, with 5 bases between them. There are 10 residues in the CDR3. CDR3 residues: CSPNYNEQFF. CDR3 coding DNA: TGCAGTCCCAACTACAATGAGCAGTTCTTC.

This chain joins TRBV7-8 and TRBJ2-7; no definite D call. V was clipped by 3 bases and J by 6 bases, with 6 bases between them. Germline CDR1 SGHVS, CDR2 FQNEAQ. The CDR3 spans 11 residues. CDR3 nucleotide sequence: TGTGCCAGCAGCTTCTCGAGCGAGCAGTACTTC. It is translated as CASSFSSEQYF.

The chain links TRBV25-1 to TRBJ1-6; D may be TRBD1 (5 bases). Per the germline V gene, CDR1 is MGHDK and CDR2 is SYGVNS. V dropped 1 base and J dropped 9 bases, with 7 bases sitting between them. The CDR3 consists of 13 residues. Written as DNA, the CDR3 is TGTGCCAGCAGTGAATTCGGGGGTTCACCCCTCCACTTT. Protein sequence: CASSEFGGSPLHF.

This chain links TRBV10-3 with TRBJ2-1; TRBD2 agrees at 11 bases. J was trimmed by 8 bases and V by 4 bases; bases with no gene match: 7. Per germline, CDR1 ENHRY and CDR2 SYGVKD. The length of the CDR3 is 15 residues. The CDR3 coding sequence is TGTGCCATCAGTGTGCTAGCGGGAGGTGGCGATGAGCAGTTCTTC. Protein: CAISVLAGGGDEQFF.

The V and J genes are TRBV9 and TRBJ2-3, with 7 bases that match TRBD2. With 0 bases clipped from V and 7 bases from J, the junction kept 11 bases outside the gene matches. From germline, CDR1 is SGDLS and CDR2 YYNGEE. The CDR3 has 16 amino acids. As DNA, the CDR3 is TGTGCCAGCAGCGTAGTATCTAGCGGAGTTTCTAATACGCAGTATTTT. Its protein is CASSVVSSGVSNTQYF.

The table lists this clone with a few counts. This sequence joins TRBV21-1 and TRBJ2-5; the listed D gene, TRBD1, was not tested against the DNA. With the DNA end fitting TRBJ2-7 better, the J assignment may be wrong. TRBV21-1 is described as a pseudogene. The CDR3 contains 16 residues. The CDR3 is CASSKADRPNPYEQYF. The CDR3 coding sequence is TGTGCCAGCAGCAAAGCGGACAGGCCTAATCCGTACGAGCAGTACTTC.

The chain couples TRBV6-5 to TRBJ2-7; perhaps TRBD2 as D (6 bases). V was pared by 10 bases and J by 0 bases, with 10 bases between. The CDR3 extends over 12 amino acids. The germline CDR1 and CDR2 sequences are MNHEY and SVGAGI. The CDR3 here is CATIAASYEQYF. CDR3 sequence (DNA): TGTGCCACGATAGCGGCCTCCTACGAGCAGTACTTC.

This clone was seen more than once but under ten times. This chain joins TRBV10-2 and TRBJ2-6, with 8 nucleotides matching TRBD2. Germline V gives CDR1 WSHSY, CDR2 SAAADI. The CDR3 has 18 amino acids. V dropped 10 bases and J dropped 4; count of bases not matched to a gene: 18. The CDR3 DNA follows: TGCGCCACCTCAAGAGCGGGGGTATCATCGTCGGGGGCCAACGTCCTGACTTTC. Amino acid sequence: CATSRAGVSSSGANVLTF.

CDR3: CASSLSGLGQETQYF. CDR3 DNA sequence: TGTGCCAGCAGTTTGTCAGGCCTTGGCCAAGAGACCCAGTACTTC. The chain joins TRBV28 to TRBJ2-5; D is unresolved. The germline CDR1 and CDR2 sequences are MDHEN and SYDVKM. The length of the CDR3 is 15 residues. V was clipped by 3 bases and J by 1 base, with 12 bases between them.

The genes are TRBV11-2 and TRBJ1-3; D remains ambiguous. CDR3 length equals 14 residues. Germline lookup yields CDR1 SGHAT and CDR2 FQNNGV. Trimming removed 5 bases at V and 2 bases at J, with 10 bases between. DNA of the CDR3: TGTGCCAGCAGCCTCGGGTCTACTGGAAACACCATATATTTT. Its protein product is CASSLGSTGNTIYF.

The J gene is TRBJ1-5, the V gene TRBV19; D uncertain. V was cut by 10 bases and J by 6 bases, with 13 bases left in between. The CDR3 is 12 residues long. Germline CDR1 LNHDA, CDR2 SQIVND (reference sequence). CDR3 sequence reads: CATRSGGQPQHF. The CDR3, as DNA: TGTGCCACCCGAAGCGGCGGTCAGCCCCAGCATTTT.

The chain has TRBV18 and TRBJ2-7; the match to TRBD1 covers 8 bases. Germline trimming cut 0 bases from V and 2 bases from J; bases unmatched to any gene: 6. CDR1 is KGHSH and CDR2 is LQKENI in the germline V gene. This CDR3 has 16 residues. Here the CDR3 reads CASSPPTGTGAYEQYF. The CDR3 nucleotides are TGTGCCAGCTCACCACCGACGGGGACAGGAGCCTACGAGCAGTACTTC.

There are a few counts of this clone. V and J are TRBV5-1 and TRBJ1-4, with D perhaps TRBD1 (5 bases). V lost 6 bases and J 5 bases, leaving 11 bases between the germline ends. Germline V gives CDR1 SGHRS, CDR2 YFSETQ. The CDR3 extends over 13 amino acids. CDR3 sequence reads: CASKDGQNEKLFF. The CDR3 nucleotides read TGCGCCAGCAAGGACGGACAAAATGAAAAACTGTTTTTT.

This clone came up a few times. The rearrangement links TRBV14 to TRBJ2-7; TRBD2 might be the D (6 bases). The V gene lost 4 bases and the J gene lost 3 bases, with 16 bases spanning the gap. The CDR3 is 15 amino acids. Germline lookup yields CDR1 SGHDN and CDR2 FVKESK. The CDR3 bases are TGTGCCAGCAGCCTAAGGACGGGAGCCATCTACGAGCAGTACTTC. The encoded protein is CASSLRTGAIYEQYF.

This chain uses TRBV7-9 with TRBJ1-1; TRBD1 agrees at 7 bases. Germline values: CDR1 SEHNR, CDR2 FQNEAQ (reference sequence). Trimming cost V 1 base and J 0 bases; bases outside gene matches: 8. The CDR3 has 17 amino acids. As DNA, the CDR3 is TGTGCCAGCAGCTTAGTTACAGGGGCGAACATGAACACTGAAGCTTTCTTT. Its protein is CASSLVTGANMNTEAFF.

The V gene is TRBV6-1, the J gene TRBJ1-1, with D tentatively TRBD1 (5 bases). Trimming pared 6 bases from V and 4 bases from J, leaving 15 bases between. The CDR3 has 14 amino acids. Germline values: CDR1 MNHNS, CDR2 SASEGT. CDR3 DNA sequence: TGTGCCAGCAGGGAAACTATGGGGGGCACTGAAGCTTTCTTT. As protein: CASRETMGGTEAFF.

The J gene is TRBJ2-1, the V gene TRBV19; 8 bases map to TRBD2. Unmatched junction bases numbered 6, after V lost 1 base and J lost 7 bases. This CDR3 has 15 amino acids. Germline V gene data show CDR1 as LNHDA and CDR2 as SQIVND (reference sequence). CDR3 nucleotides: TGTGCCAGTAGTATAGGGAGCGGGAGTTCAAATGAGCAGTTCTTC. This encodes CASSIGSGSSNEQFF.

The V and J genes are TRBV10-2 and TRBJ1-5; D not certain. The CDR3 is made up of 14 amino acids. The V end lost 3 bases, the J end lost 5 bases, and 11 bases lay between the germline ends. CDR1 and CDR2 (germline): WSHSY, SAAADI. CDR3 sequence (DNA): TGCGCCAGCAGTGACGGGCAGGAGGATCAGCCCCAGCATTTT. This encodes CASSDGQEDQPQHF.